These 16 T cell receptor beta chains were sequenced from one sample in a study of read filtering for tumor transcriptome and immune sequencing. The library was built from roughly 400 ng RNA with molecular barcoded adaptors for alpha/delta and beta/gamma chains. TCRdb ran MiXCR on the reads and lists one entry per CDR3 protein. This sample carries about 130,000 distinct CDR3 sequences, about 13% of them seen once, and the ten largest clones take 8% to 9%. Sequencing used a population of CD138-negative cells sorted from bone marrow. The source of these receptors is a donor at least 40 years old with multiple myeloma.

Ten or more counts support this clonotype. The CDR3 region has the DNA TGCAGTGCTGACTCCGGGACTAGCGGGAGAAGTGAGCAGTTCTTC. It specifies CSADSGTSGRSEQFF. The chain couples TRBV20-1 to TRBJ2-1; TRBD2 matches at 14 bases. Germline CDR1 reads DFQATT; CDR2 reads SNEGSKA (reference sequence). The V and J ends lost 5 bases and 9 bases, in that order; junction bases with no gene match: 9. The CDR3 is 15 residues long.

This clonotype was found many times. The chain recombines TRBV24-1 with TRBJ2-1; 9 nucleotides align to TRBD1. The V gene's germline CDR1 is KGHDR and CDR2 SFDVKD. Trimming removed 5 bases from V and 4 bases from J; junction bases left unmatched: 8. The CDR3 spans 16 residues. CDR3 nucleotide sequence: TGTGCCACCAGTGTGGGCGGGGACAGGGTGTACAATGAGCAGTTCTTC. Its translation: CATSVGGDRVYNEQFF.

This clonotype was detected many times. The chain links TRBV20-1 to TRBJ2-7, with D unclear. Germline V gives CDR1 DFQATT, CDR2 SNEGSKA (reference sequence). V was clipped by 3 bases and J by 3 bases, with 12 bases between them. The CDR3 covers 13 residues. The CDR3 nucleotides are TGCAGTGCTAGGGGCGTAAGGGACTACGAGCAGTACTTC. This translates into CSARGVRDYEQYF.

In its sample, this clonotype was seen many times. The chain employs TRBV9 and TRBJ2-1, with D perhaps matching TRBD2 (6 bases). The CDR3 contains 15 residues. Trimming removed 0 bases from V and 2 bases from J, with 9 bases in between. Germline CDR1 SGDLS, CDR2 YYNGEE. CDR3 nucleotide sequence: TGTGCCAGCAGCGTAGCTAGCGAACCCTACAATGAGCAGTTCTTC. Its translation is CASSVASEPYNEQFF.

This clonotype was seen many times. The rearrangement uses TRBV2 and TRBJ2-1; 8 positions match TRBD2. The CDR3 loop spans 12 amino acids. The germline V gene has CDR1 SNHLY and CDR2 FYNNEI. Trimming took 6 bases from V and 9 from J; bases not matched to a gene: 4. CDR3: CASRGTSTEQFF. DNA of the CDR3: TGTGCCAGCAGAGGGACTAGTACTGAGCAGTTCTTC.

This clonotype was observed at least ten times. CDR3 nucleotides: TGCGCCAGCAGCTTGGATCTAGCAGTGCAAGAGACCCAGTACTTC. It codes for CASSLDLAVQETQYF. The chain has TRBV5-1 and TRBJ2-5; D might be TRBD2 (5 bases). This CDR3 region has 15 residues. With 0 bases removed from V and 2 bases from J, the gap between germline ends came to 11 bases. CDR1 SGHRS and CDR2 YFSETQ come from the germline V gene.

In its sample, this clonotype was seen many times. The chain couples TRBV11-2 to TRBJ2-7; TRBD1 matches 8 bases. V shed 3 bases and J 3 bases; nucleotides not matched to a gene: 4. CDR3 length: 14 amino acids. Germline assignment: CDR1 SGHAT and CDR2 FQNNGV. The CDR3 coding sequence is TGTGCCAGCAGCTTTCCCGGACAGGGCTACGAGCAGTACTTC. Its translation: CASSFPGQGYEQYF.

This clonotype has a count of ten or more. CDR3 region: CASSQDLASGRAYTGELFF. The CDR3 DNA is TGTGCCAGCAGCCAAGACCTGGCTAGCGGGAGAGCTTACACCGGGGAGCTGTTTTTT. This rearrangement joins TRBV4-2 to TRBJ2-2; 10 bases align to TRBD2. The CDR3 contains 19 residues. V trimming: 0 bases; J trimming: 3 bases; junction bases outside the gene matches: 10. The germline V gene has CDR1 LGHNA and CDR2 YNFKEQ.

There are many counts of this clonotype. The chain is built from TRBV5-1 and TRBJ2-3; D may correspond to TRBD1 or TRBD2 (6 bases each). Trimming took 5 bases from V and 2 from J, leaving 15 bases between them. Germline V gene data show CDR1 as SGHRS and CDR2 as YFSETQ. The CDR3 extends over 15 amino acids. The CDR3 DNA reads TGCGCCAGCAGGAGGGGGGACGGCTACACAGATACGCAGTATTTT. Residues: CASRRGDGYTDTQYF.

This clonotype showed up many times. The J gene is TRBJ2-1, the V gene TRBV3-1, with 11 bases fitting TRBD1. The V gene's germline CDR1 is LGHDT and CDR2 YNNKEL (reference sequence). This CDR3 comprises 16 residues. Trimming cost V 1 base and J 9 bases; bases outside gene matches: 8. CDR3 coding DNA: TGTGCCAGCAGCCAAGTCGGACAGGGGGCGCTGGGTGAGCAGTTCTTC. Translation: CASSQVGQGALGEQFF.

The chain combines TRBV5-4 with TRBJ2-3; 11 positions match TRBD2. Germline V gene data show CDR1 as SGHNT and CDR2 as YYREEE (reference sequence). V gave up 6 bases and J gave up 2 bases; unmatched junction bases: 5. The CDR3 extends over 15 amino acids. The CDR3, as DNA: TGTGCCAGCACCCCTAGCGGGAGGACCACAGATACGCAGTATTTT. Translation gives CASTPSGRTTDTQYF.

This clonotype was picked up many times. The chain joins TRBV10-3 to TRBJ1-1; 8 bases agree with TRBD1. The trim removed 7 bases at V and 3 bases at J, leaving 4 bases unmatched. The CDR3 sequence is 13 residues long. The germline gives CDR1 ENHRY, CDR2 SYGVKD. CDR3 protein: CAITLDRDTEAFF. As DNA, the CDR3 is TGTGCCATCACCCTGGACAGGGACACTGAAGCTTTCTTT.

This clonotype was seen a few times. CDR3 nucleotide sequence: TGTGCCAGCAGCTTCGGGGGTCCTACTTTCTTT. Translating it yields CASSFGGPTFF. V usage is TRBV7-2 and J usage is TRBJ1-1; a weak D match, TRBD1 (5 bases). Germline loops: CDR1 SGHTA, CDR2 FQGNSA. This CDR3 spans 11 amino acids. V shed 3 bases and J shed 12 bases, with 11 bases lying between them.

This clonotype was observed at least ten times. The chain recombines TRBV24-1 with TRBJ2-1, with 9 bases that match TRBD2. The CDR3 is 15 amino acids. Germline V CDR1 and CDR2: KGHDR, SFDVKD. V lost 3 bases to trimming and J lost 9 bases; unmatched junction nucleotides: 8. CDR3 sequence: CATSDPSGVEGEQFF. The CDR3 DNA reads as TGTGCCACCAGTGATCCTAGCGGGGTCGAGGGTGAGCAGTTCTTC.

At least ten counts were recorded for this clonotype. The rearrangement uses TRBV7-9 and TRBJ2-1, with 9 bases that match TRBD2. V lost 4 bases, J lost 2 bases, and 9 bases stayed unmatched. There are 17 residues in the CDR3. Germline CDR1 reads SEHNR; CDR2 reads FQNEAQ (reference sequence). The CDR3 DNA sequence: TGTGCCAGCAGCTCCGTCGGGGCGGGAGGGCCCTACAATGAGCAGTTCTTC. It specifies CASSSVGAGGPYNEQFF.

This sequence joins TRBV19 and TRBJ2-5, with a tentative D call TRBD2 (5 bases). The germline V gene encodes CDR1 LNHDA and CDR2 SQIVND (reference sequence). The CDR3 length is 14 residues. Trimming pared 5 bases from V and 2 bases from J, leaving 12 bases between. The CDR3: CASSFREEQETQYF. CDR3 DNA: TGTGCCAGTAGTTTCCGGGAAGAACAAGAGACCCAGTACTTC.